The 19 T cell receptor beta chains reported below all come from one sample, sequenced in a study of blood T cells in healthy people across ages. Combining a sample-barcoded 5' primer with a J-beta primer mix, a second PCR ran for about 7 to 11 cycles. MiXCR was run by TCRdb on the 5' RACE reads, yielding one entry per CDR3 protein. This sample has roughly 1,300,000 distinct CDR3 sequences, with 45% to 70% found just once. Sequencing input: blood. Receptors originate from a young man in good health.

The CDR3 region is CASSNRWGETDTQYF. The CDR3 DNA follows: TGTGCCAGCAGCAACAGGTGGGGTGAAACAGATACGCAGTATTTT. The gene calls are TRBV3-1 and TRBJ2-3; possibly TRBD1 for D (5 bases). The V end lost 5 bases, the J end lost 3 bases, and 15 bases lay between the germline ends. This CDR3 region has 15 residues. Per the germline V gene, CDR1 is LGHDT and CDR2 is YNNKEL (reference sequence).

V and J are TRBV20-1 and TRBJ2-7, with no clear D. From germline, CDR1 is DFQATT and CDR2 SNEGSKA (reference sequence). CDR3 length equals 14 residues. The V end lost 6 bases, the J end lost 4 bases, and 19 bases lay between the germline ends. This CDR3 is CSAQDSRAGYEQYF. The CDR3 DNA follows: TGCAGTGCCCAAGACTCAAGGGCAGGTTACGAGCAGTACTTC.

This clonotype appeared once. V usage is TRBV11-2 and J usage is TRBJ2-7; a possible D gene is TRBD2 (5 bases). Germline lookup yields CDR1 SGHAT and CDR2 FQNNGV. V lost 6 bases, J lost 3 bases, and 12 bases lay in between. The CDR3 spans 13 residues. CDR3 bases: TGTGCCAGCAGTGCGAGGGATGGCTACGAGCAGTACTTC. This gives the protein CASSARDGYEQYF.

The chain links TRBV20-1 to TRBJ2-7; 9 positions agree with TRBD1. This CDR3 spans 16 amino acids. The junction had 15 bases not matched to a gene; V was cut back by 8 bases and J by 1 base. From germline, CDR1 is DFQATT and CDR2 SNEGSKA (reference sequence). In nucleotides, the CDR3 is TGCAGTACCTACATATGGACAGGGGCTGGTTCCTACGAGCAGTACTTC. Its protein is CSTYIWTGAGSYEQYF.

On this clonotype: The junction does not match germline at one end; this may be a read error. V and J are TRBV5-5 and TRBJ2-1; D is uncertain. CDR1 and CDR2 from the germline V gene are SGHKS and YYEKEE (reference sequence). The CDR3 totals 13 residues. CDR3 sequence reads: CASSVSSENEQFF. The CDR3 region has the DNA TGCGCCAGCAGCGTCAGCAGTGAAAATGAGCAGTTCTTC.

This clonotype occurred a few times. The V call is TRBV4-1, the J call TRBJ1-2; 7 nucleotides agree with TRBD1. Germline V gene lookup returns CDR1 MGHRA and CDR2 YSYEKL. V was clipped by 4 bases and J by 8 bases; unmatched bases: 7. The CDR3 runs 13 residues. The CDR3 region is CASSLLDREGYTF. CDR3 bases: TGCGCCAGCAGCCTTCTCGACAGGGAGGGCTACACCTTC.

V is TRBV5-1 and J is TRBJ2-5; D gene uncertain. This CDR3 spans 15 amino acids. Trimming removed 4 bases at V and 2 bases at J, with 15 bases between. CDR1 is SGHRS, CDR2 YFSETQ, per germline. The CDR3 sequence: CASSQYSGVQETQYF. Here the CDR3 DNA reads TGCGCCAGCAGCCAATACTCAGGCGTACAAGAGACCCAGTACTTC.

J is TRBJ2-3 and V is TRBV11-2; 11 bases match TRBD2. This CDR3 has 15 residues. Germline V lookup: CDR1 SGHAT, CDR2 FQNNGV. Trimming removed 6 bases from V and 4 bases from J; junction bases left unmatched: 6. The CDR3 protein is CASRGLAGTPDTQYF. The CDR3 coding sequence is TGTGCCAGCAGAGGACTAGCGGGTACCCCAGATACGCAGTATTTT.

This chain uses TRBV6-1 with TRBJ2-2, with 7 bases aligning to TRBD2. From germline, CDR1 is MNHNS and CDR2 SASEGT. This CDR3 spans 18 amino acids. The ends lost 8 bases at V and 1 base at J; junction bases unmatched: 16. The chain's CDR3 is CASGLTGGASGNTGELFF. CDR3 nucleotides: TGTGCCAGCGGACTCACCGGAGGGGCTAGCGGGAACACCGGGGAGCTGTTTTTT.

The gene calls are TRBV11-2 and TRBJ2-1; possible D gene TRBD2, 6 bases. Germline-derived CDR1 and CDR2 are SGHAT and FQNNGV. The V and J ends lost 5 bases and 5 bases respectively, with 16 bases between them. This CDR3 contains 15 residues. CDR3 DNA: TGTGCCAGCAGCCCTCAACTAGCTGTGCACAATGAGCAGTTCTTC. It codes for CASSPQLAVHNEQFF.

The rearrangement links TRBV7-9 to TRBJ1-1; perhaps TRBD1 as D (6 bases). The V gene's germline CDR1 is SEHNR and CDR2 FQNEAQ (reference sequence). The CDR3 sequence is 13 residues long. The V end lost 5 bases, the J end lost 4 bases, and 11 bases lay between the germline ends. The CDR3 DNA follows: TGTGCCAGCAGCGCACAGGGAGGCACTGAAGCTTTCTTT. It codes for CASSAQGGTEAFF. Using reference TRBV7-9 and TRBJ1-1 for the parts outside the CDR3, the full variable domain is DTGVSQNPRHKITKRGQNVTFRCDPISEHNRLYWYRQTLGQGPEFLTYFQNEAQLEKSRLLSDRFSAERPKGSFSTLEIQRTEQGDSAMYLCASSAQGGTEAFFGQGTRLTVV.

The chain uses TRBV6-5 and TRBJ2-4; D is unclear. The CDR3 extends over 13 amino acids. Germline CDR1 MNHEY, CDR2 SVGAGI. Trimming pared 0 bases from V and 13 bases from J, leaving 13 bases between. In DNA form, the CDR3 reads TGTGCCAGCAGTTACTCCCGACGACAAGGGCAGTACTTC. It encodes CASSYSRRQGQYF.

The chain recombines TRBV14 with TRBJ1-6; 7 bases line up with TRBD1. The CDR3 runs 15 residues. V lost 4 bases and J lost 7; bases outside the gene matches: 7. CDR1 and CDR2 (germline): SGHDN, FVKESK. The CDR3 coding sequence is TGTGCCAGCAGCCTCCGGGACAGCGTAAATTCACCCCTCCACTTT. Its translation is CASSLRDSVNSPLHF.

This chain uses TRBV5-1 with TRBJ2-3, with a weak D call TRBD2 (5 bases). Germline CDR1 SGHRS, CDR2 YFSETQ. Trimming left V 4 bases short and J 4 bases short, with 19 bases between. CDR3 length: 16 residues. The CDR3 here is CASSDGGRSRADTQYF. The CDR3 DNA reads TGCGCCAGCAGCGATGGAGGCAGATCTCGGGCAGATACGCAGTATTTT.

V and J are TRBV4-3 and TRBJ1-1; 7 positions agree with TRBD1. Germline V gives CDR1 LGHNA, CDR2 YSLEER. The junction had 11 bases not matched to a gene; V was cut back by 5 bases and J by 5 bases. The CDR3 runs 15 residues. The CDR3 here is CASSERQGWGTEAFF. Written as DNA, the CDR3 is TGCGCCAGCAGCGAGCGACAGGGCTGGGGAACTGAAGCTTTCTTT.

This clonotype came up a few times. The chain employs TRBV28 and TRBJ2-3; tentative D call: TRBD1 (6 bases). CDR3 size: 14 residues. Trimming stripped 5 bases from V and 3 bases from J, with 12 bases between. CDR1 is MDHEN, CDR2 SYDVKM, per germline. The CDR3 region is CASSPQTGTDTQYF. The CDR3 bases are TGTGCCAGCAGTCCGCAGACAGGAACAGATACGCAGTATTTT.

This clonotype showed up just a few times. The chain recombines TRBV24-1 with TRBJ2-5; 11 bases agree with TRBD2. V lost 6 bases and J lost 3; bases outside the gene matches: 2. Germline CDR1 reads KGHDR; CDR2 reads SFDVKD. This CDR3 contains 14 residues. The CDR3 is CATSPGLAEETQYF. CDR3 DNA sequence: TGTGCCACCAGTCCGGGACTAGCGGAAGAGACCCAGTACTTC.

The gene calls are TRBV28 and TRBJ2-5, with 9 bases matching TRBD2. The CDR3 contains 17 residues. The germline CDR1 and CDR2 sequences are MDHEN and SYDVKM. Germline trimming cut 3 bases from V and 11 bases from J; bases unmatched to any gene: 19. CDR3 bases: TGTGCCAGCAGTTTTCCCGAGGTCTCTAGCGGGGCCGGGGGGCAGTACTTC. This codes for CASSFPEVSSGAGGQYF.

The chain carries TRBV20-1 and TRBJ2-2, with 9 bases identical to TRBD1. The CDR3 runs to 13 residues. Germline CDR1 is DFQATT and CDR2 is SNEGSKA (reference sequence). The CDR3 sequence is CSGDRVDTGELFF. As DNA, the CDR3 is TGCAGCGGGGACAGGGTGGACACCGGGGAGCTGTTTTTT.